This is a list of T cell receptor beta chains from one sample in a study of CD8 T cells in Susac syndrome. TCRdb reanalysed the immunoSEQ multiplex PCR reads using MiXCR and keeps one entry per CDR3 protein. Found here are some 300,000 distinct CDR3 sequences, 65% to 90% of them singletons; the top ten hold 0.21%. The sequenced material came from CD8+ T cells from PBMCs. These receptors were obtained from a human donor with multiple sclerosis. Each CDR3 is given with its conserved first and last residue. Fields, in order: J gene, V gene, clone size, D gene, CDR3 DNA, CDR3 protein. D genes are given only for firm matches. Clone size is given for some rows only: seen once, a few or many times, or a class if the clone is expanded.

J: TRBJ2-5
V: TRBV15
size: -
D: -
DNA: TGTGCCACCAGCAGAGATTTGGGCGCAGGGCGTGAGACCCAGTACTTC
CDR3: CATSRDLGAGRETQYF

J: TRBJ2-2
V: TRBV4-1
size: -
D: TRBD2
DNA: TGCGCCAGCAGCCCTACTAGCGAACACACCGGGGAGCTGTTTTTT
CDR3: CASSPTSEHTGELFF

J: TRBJ2-1
V: TRBV12-3/TRBV12-4
size: -
D: TRBD2
DNA: TGTGCCAGCAGCCGCATAGCGGGAGCCTACAATGAGCAGTTCTTC
CDR3: CASSRIAGAYNEQFF

J: TRBJ2-7
V: TRBV2
size: few
D: -
DNA: TGTGCCAGCAGTGTTTGGGGCAGCTCCTCCTACGAGCAGTACTTC
CDR3: CASSVWGSSSYEQYF

J: TRBJ2-7
V: TRBV7-9
size: -
D: -
DNA: TGTGCCAGCAGCTTTGGACGGTCGAACTACGAGCAGTACTTC
CDR3: CASSFGRSNYEQYF

J: TRBJ1-1
V: TRBV9
size: -
D: -
DNA: TGTGCCAGCAGCGGGCACGGGCCCACTGAAGCTTTCTTT
CDR3: CASSGHGPTEAFF

J: TRBJ1-2
V: TRBV29-1
size: -
D: -
DNA: TGCAGCGCTCAGCATTACTATGGCTACACCTTC
CDR3: CSAQHYYGYTF

J: TRBJ1-2
V: TRBV28
size: -
D: TRBD1
DNA: TGTGCCAGCAGCGGAGCCGACAGGGGTAACTATGGCTACACCTTC
CDR3: CASSGADRGNYGYTF

J: TRBJ1-4
V: TRBV4-3
size: -
D: -
DNA: TGCGCCAGCAGCCAAGATCGGCATACTAGAGCAACTAATGAAAAACTGTTTTTT
CDR3: CASSQDRHTRATNEKLFF

J: TRBJ1-5
V: TRBV30
size: -
D: -
DNA: TGTGCCTGGAGCTCGGACGGGAATCAGCCCCAGCATTTT
CDR3: CAWSSDGNQPQHF

J: TRBJ2-4
V: TRBV29-1
size: -
D: -
DNA: TGCAGCGTTACCCGGCCAGCCAAAAACATTCAGTACTTC
CDR3: CSVTRPAKNIQYF

J: TRBJ2-1
V: TRBV7-9
size: -
D: -
DNA: TGTGCCAGCAGCAATCTACCGGAGCAGTTCTTC
CDR3: CASSNLPEQFF

J: TRBJ2-1
V: TRBV29-1
size: -
D: -
DNA: TGCAGCACCTTTGATTCCTACAATGAGCAGTTCTTC
CDR3: CSTFDSYNEQFF

J: TRBJ2-3
V: TRBV27
size: -
D: -
DNA: TGTGCCAGCAGTTCTTCTTTATCAGATACGCAGTATTTT
CDR3: CASSSSLSDTQYF

J: TRBJ2-7
V: TRBV4-1
size: -
D: -
DNA: TGCGCCAGCAGCCAAGATGTAGGGTCCTACGAGCAGTACTTC
CDR3: CASSQDVGSYEQYF

J: TRBJ1-5
V: TRBV28
size: -
D: -
DNA: TGTGCCAGCAGTCAGGGGATAGGGAACAATCAGCCCCAGCATTTT
CDR3: CASSQGIGNNQPQHF

J: TRBJ1-4
V: TRBV12-5
size: -
D: -
DNA: TGTGCTAGTGGTTTGGGACAGTCAAAACTGTTTTTT
CDR3: CASGLGQSKLFF

J: TRBJ2-1
V: TRBV11-2
size: -
D: -
DNA: TGTGCCAGCACCCCCATTTGGGATGAGCAGTTCTTC
CDR3: CASTPIWDEQFF

J: TRBJ2-7
V: TRBV27
size: -
D: TRBD1
DNA: TGTGCCAGCAGTTTGGACAGGGGCGCCGAGCAGTACTTC
CDR3: CASSLDRGAEQYF

J: TRBJ2-7
V: TRBV9
size: -
D: -
DNA: TGTGCCAGCAGCGCCGGACAGTCAGCGGTCTACGAGCAGTACTTC
CDR3: CASSAGQSAVYEQYF

J: TRBJ1-1
V: TRBV27
size: -
D: -
DNA: TGTGCCAGCAGATGGACCGGCACTGAAGCTTTCTTT
CDR3: CASRWTGTEAFF

J: TRBJ2-7
V: TRBV6-2/TRBV6-3
size: -
D: -
DNA: TGTGCCAGCAGTCATCAAGGGATGGTCTACGAGCAGTACTTC
CDR3: CASSHQGMVYEQYF

J: TRBJ1-2
V: TRBV28
size: -
D: -
DNA: TGTGCCAGCCACGATATGACAGGATTTAACTATGGCTACACCTTC
CDR3: CASHDMTGFNYGYTF

J: TRBJ2-7
V: TRBV30
size: -
D: TRBD1
DNA: TGTGCCTGGAGAACCGGGACAGGCTCCTACGAGCAGTACTTC
CDR3: CAWRTGTGSYEQYF

J: TRBJ2-4
V: TRBV4-3
size: -
D: TRBD2
DNA: TGCGCCAGCAGCCAAGAGAGTAGCGGGGCCGCCAAAAACATTCAGTACTTC
CDR3: CASSQESSGAAKNIQYF

J: TRBJ2-2
V: TRBV9
size: -
D: TRBD2
DNA: TGTGCCAGCAGCGGTGGACTAGCGGGACAAACTAGTTCGGTCGCCGGGGAGCTGTTTTTT
CDR3: CASSGGLAGQTSSVAGELFF

J: TRBJ1-5
V: TRBV5-8
size: -
D: -
DNA: TGTGCCAGCAGGGAATCCTATCAGCCCCAGCATTTT
CDR3: CASRESYQPQHF